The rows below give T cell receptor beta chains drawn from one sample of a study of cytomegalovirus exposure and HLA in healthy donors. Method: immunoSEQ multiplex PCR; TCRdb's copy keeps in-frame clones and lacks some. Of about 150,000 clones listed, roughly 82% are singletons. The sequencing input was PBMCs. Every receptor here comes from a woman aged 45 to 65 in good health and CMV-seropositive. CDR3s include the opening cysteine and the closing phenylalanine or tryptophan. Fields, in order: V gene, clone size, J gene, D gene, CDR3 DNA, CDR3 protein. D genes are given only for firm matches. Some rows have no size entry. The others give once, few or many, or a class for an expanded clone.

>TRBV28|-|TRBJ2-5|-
TGTGCCAGCAGTTTCCTAGAGACCCAGTACTTC
CASSFLETQYF
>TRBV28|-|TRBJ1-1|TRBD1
TGTGCCAGCAGTTTCAACAGGGGGCAAGGGGTAGGAGCTTTCTTT
CASSFNRGQGVGAFF
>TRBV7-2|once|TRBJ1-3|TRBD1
TGTGCCAGCAGCTCCAGACAGGGGGCTGGAAACACCATATATTTT
CASSSRQGAGNTIYF
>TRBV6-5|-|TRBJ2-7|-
TGTGCCAGCAGTTACACGGGGTCCTACGAGCAGTACTTC
CASSYTGSYEQYF
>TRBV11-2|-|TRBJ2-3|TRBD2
TGTGCCAGCAGCCCGCGGGGGTCAAAAGGAGATACGCAGTATTTT
CASSPRGSKGDTQYF
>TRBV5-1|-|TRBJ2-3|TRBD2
TGCGCCAGCAGCTTGACGCCGCGGCCGGGGGGGTCCACAGATACGCAGTATTTT
CASSLTPRPGGSTDTQYF
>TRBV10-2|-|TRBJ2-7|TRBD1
TGCGCCAGCAGTGCCCCCCGCGCAGGGGGCCCCTCCCTTTTCTACGAGCAGTACTTC
CASSAPRAGGPSLFYEQYF
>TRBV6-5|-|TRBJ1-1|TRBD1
TGTGCCAGCAAACGACAGGGGCTGCACACTGAAGCTTTCTTT
CASKRQGLHTEAFF
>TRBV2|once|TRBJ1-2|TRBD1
TGTGCCAGCAGTGTAGGCCAGGGGGCGCAAGGAAACTATGGCTACACCTTC
CASSVGQGAQGNYGYTF
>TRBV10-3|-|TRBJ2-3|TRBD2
TGTGCCACCTACCCGGGACTAGCCGAGAGCACAGATACGCAGTATTTT
CATYPGLAESTDTQYF
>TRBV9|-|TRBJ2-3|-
TGTGCCAGCAGCGTAGTGGGTGATGGAGGAGATACGCAGTATTTT
CASSVVGDGGDTQYF
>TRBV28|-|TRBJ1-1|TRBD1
TGTGCCAGCAGTCCGACAGGGGAGGGCACTGAAGCTTTCTTT
CASSPTGEGTEAFF
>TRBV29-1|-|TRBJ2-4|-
TGCAGCGTCTTGACTAGAAACATTCAGTACTTC
CSVLTRNIQYF
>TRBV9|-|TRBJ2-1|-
TGTGCCAGCAGCGTAGTCCCAGGGCTCGTGGATGAGCAGTTCTTC
CASSVVPGLVDEQFF
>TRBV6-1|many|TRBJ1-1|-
TGTGCCAGCAGCCCGGGACTTGAAGCTTTCTTT
CASSPGLEAFF
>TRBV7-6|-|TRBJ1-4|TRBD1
TGTGCCAGCAGCCTCACAGGGGGAGGGAGTGAAAAACTGTTTTTT
CASSLTGGGSEKLFF
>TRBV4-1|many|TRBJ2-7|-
TGCGCCAGCAGCCAAGAGGCTAGCTTTTCCTACGAGCAGTACTTC
CASSQEASFSYEQYF
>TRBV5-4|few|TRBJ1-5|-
TGTGCCAGCAGCGATAGGACAGCTCAGCCCCAGCATTTT
CASSDRTAQPQHF
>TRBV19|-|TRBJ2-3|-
TGTGCCAGTAGTGTCGAGTTGAACAGGGAAGATACGCAGTATTTT
CASSVELNREDTQYF
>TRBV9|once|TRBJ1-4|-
TGTGCCAGCAGCAGGGGGTCGAGGGGGACTAATGAAAAACTGTTTTTT
CASSRGSRGTNEKLFF
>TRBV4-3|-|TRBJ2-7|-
TGCGCCAGCAGCCAAGATTTGGGGAGATACGAGCAGTACTTC
CASSQDLGRYEQYF
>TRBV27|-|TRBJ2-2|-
TGTGCCAGCAGTTTACAAGTTTGGCAGGGGAACACCGGGGAGCTGTTTTTT
CASSLQVWQGNTGELFF